What follows describes a single TCR beta chain. The sample originates from a study of blood T cell repertoires in COVID-19. On the study more broadly: Researchers got acute and convalescent COVID-19 samples from the United States, Italy and Spain. T cells, B-cell-depleted T cells, or PBMCs provided the cDNA or gDNA that served as material.

Authors' processing steps: How many nucleated cells were present was estimated from reference gene primer amplification. Libraries were prepared by immunoSEQ multiplex PCR; TCRdb keeps only in-frame clonotypes and omits some of them. V and J calls and clone size are copied from that table; D and trimming were computed from the DNA. The sample holds around 160,000 clones, approximately 87% seen once. CDR1 is MNHEY and CDR2 is SMNVEV in the germline V gene (reference sequence). CDR3 length equals 16 residues. V was pared by 1 base and J by 6 bases, with 18 bases between. This sequence originates from an elderly man with acute or convalescent COVID-19. The source material was peripheral blood. J is TRBJ1-2 and V is TRBV27, with D maybe TRBD1 (6 bases). CDR3 protein: CASSLYGGARDHGYTF. CDR3 bases: TGTGCCAGCAGTTTATATGGGGGCGCCAGGGACCATGGCTACACCTTC.